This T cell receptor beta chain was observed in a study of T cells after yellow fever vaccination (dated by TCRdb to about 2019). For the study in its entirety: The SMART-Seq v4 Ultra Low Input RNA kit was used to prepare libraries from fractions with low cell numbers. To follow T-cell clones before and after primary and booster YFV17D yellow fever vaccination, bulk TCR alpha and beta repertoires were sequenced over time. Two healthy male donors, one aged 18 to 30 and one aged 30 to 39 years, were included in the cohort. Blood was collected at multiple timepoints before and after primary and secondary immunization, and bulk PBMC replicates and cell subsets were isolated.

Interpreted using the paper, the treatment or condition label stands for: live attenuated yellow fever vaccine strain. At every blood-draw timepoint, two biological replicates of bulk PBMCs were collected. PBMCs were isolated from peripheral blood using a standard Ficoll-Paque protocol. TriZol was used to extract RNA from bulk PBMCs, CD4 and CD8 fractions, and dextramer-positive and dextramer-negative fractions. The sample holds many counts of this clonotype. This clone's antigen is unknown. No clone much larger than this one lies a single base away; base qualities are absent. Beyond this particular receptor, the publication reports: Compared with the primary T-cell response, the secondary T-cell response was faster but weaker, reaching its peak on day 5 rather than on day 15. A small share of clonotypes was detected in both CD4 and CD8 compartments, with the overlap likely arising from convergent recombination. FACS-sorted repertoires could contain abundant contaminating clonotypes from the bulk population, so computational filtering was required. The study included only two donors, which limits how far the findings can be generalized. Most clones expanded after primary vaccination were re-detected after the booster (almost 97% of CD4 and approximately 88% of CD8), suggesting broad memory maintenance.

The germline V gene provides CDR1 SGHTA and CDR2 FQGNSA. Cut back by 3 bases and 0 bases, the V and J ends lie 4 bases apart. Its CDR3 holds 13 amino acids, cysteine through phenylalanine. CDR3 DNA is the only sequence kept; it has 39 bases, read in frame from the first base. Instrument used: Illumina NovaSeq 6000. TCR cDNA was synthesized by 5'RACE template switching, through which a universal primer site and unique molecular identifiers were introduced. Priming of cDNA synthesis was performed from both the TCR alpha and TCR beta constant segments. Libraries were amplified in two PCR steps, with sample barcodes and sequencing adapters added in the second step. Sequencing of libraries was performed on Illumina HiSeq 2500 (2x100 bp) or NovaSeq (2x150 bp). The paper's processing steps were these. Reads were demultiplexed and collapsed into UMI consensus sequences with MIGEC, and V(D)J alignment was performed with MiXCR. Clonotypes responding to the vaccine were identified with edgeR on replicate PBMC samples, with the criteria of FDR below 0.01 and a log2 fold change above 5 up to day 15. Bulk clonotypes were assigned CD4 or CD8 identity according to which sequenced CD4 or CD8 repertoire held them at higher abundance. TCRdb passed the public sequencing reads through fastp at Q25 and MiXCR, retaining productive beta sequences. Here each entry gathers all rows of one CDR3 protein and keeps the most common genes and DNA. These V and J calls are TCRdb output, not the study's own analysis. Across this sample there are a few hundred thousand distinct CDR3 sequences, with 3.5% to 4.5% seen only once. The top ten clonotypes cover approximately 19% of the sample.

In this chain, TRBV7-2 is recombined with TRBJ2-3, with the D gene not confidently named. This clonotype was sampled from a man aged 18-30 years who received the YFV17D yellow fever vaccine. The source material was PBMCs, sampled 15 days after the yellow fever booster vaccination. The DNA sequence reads TGTGCCAGCAGCTTTGTTAGCACAGATACGCAGTATTTT. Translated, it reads CASSFVSTDTQYF. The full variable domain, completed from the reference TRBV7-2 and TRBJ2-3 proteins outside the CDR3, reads GAGVSQSPSNKVTEKGKDVELRCDPISGHTALYWYRQSLGQGLEFLIYFQGNSAPDKSGLPSDRFSAERTGGSVSTLTIQRTQQEDSAVYLCASSFVSTDTQYFGPGTRLTVL.